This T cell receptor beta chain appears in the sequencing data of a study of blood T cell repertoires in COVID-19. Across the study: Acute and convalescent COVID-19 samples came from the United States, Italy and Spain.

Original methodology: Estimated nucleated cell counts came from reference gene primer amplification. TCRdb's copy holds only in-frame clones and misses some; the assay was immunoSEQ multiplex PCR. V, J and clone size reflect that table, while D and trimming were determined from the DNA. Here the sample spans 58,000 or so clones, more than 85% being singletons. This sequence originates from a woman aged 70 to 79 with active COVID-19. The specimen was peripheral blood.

CDR3 amino acids: CASSVAGSKAGELFF. CDR3 sequence (DNA): TGTGCCAGCAGCGTAGCCGGGAGTAAGGCCGGGGAGCTGTTTTTT. V gene TRBV9 combines with J gene TRBJ2-2, with D perhaps matching TRBD2 (6 bases). Germline-derived CDR1 and CDR2 are SGDLS and YYNGEE. The length of the CDR3 is 15 residues. Trimming cost V 0 bases and J 6 bases, with 12 bases left between them.